Below are 32 T cell receptor beta chains sequenced from a single sample in a study of blood T cell repertoires in COVID-19. Sequencing was performed with immunoSEQ multiplex PCR; in TCRdb, only in-frame clones are kept and a portion is missing. This sample has roughly 180,000 clones, with roughly 81% found just once. Sequenced input: peripheral blood. The source is a woman over 75 with COVID-19, enrolled during active disease.

The J gene is TRBJ1-5, the V gene TRBV27; D call uncertain. The germline V and J ends were trimmed by 0 bases and 1 base, with 16 bases remaining between them. Per germline, CDR1 MNHEY and CDR2 SMNVEV (reference sequence). The CDR3 is 18 amino acids. The CDR3 sequence is CASSLSRPGVKSNQPQHF. CDR3 bases: TGTGCCAGCAGTTTATCCCGACCCGGGGTCAAGAGCAATCAGCCCCAGCATTTT.

The chain is built from TRBV19 and TRBJ1-2; D gene unclear. This CDR3 spans 14 amino acids. The ends were cut back, 3 bases at V and 4 bases at J, with 12 bases in the middle. CDR1 LNHDA and CDR2 SQIVND come from the germline V gene (reference sequence). The CDR3 protein is CASSIGQLPYGYTF. The CDR3 DNA is TGTGCCAGTAGTATTGGGCAACTTCCCTATGGCTACACCTTC.

This chain uses TRBV24-1 with TRBJ1-5; the D is unclear. Trimming removed 3 bases at V and 6 bases at J, with 8 bases between. Germline V gene data show CDR1 as KGHDR and CDR2 as SFDVKD. CDR3 length equals 13 residues. In DNA form, the CDR3 reads TGTGCCACCAGTGATGGGAGCTTTCAGCCCCAGCATTTT. It specifies CATSDGSFQPQHF.

This chain connects TRBV5-1 to TRBJ2-3; 9 bases line up with TRBD2. CDR1 SGHRS and CDR2 YFSETQ come from the germline V gene. Trimming took 3 bases from V and 5 from J; bases not matched to a gene: 10. This CDR3 region has 16 residues. CDR3 protein: CASSYTGTSLGDTQYF. The CDR3 DNA follows: TGCGCCAGCAGCTACACCGGGACTAGCCTCGGAGATACGCAGTATTTT.

The rearrangement uses TRBV6-5 and TRBJ1-6; 9 bases agree with TRBD1. Trimming at V came to 7 bases and at J to 15 bases, leaving 10 bases not matched to a gene. The CDR3 runs 13 residues. Germline CDR1 reads MNHEY; CDR2 reads SVGAGI. CDR3 protein: CASTRGQGARLHF. CDR3 nucleotide sequence: TGTGCCAGCACTAGGGGACAGGGAGCCCGCCTCCACTTT.

The chain recombines TRBV12-5 with TRBJ1-4; 7 bases match TRBD1. The length of the CDR3 is 14 residues. V lost 6 bases, J lost 4 bases, and 5 bases stayed unmatched. Germline V CDR1 and CDR2: LGHNT, FRNRAP. The DNA of the CDR3 is TGTGCTAGTGGGCGGGACAGTTATAATGAAAAACTGTTTTTT. Translated, it gives CASGRDSYNEKLFF.

CDR3 residues: CASSLTGGGNEQFF. CDR3 DNA: TGTGCCAGCAGTTTAACGGGAGGAGGAAATGAGCAGTTCTTC. V usage is TRBV28 and J usage is TRBJ2-1; TRBD2 agrees at 7 bases. Germline V gene data show CDR1 as MDHEN and CDR2 as SYDVKM. The CDR3 covers 14 residues. Trimming cost V 2 bases and J 7 bases; bases outside gene matches: 5.

The chain recombines TRBV10-3 with TRBJ1-1; TRBD1 matches at 9 bases. CDR3 length: 16 amino acids. J gave up 1 base and V 6 bases, and 9 bases lay outside the gene matches. Per the germline V gene, CDR1 is ENHRY and CDR2 is SYGVKD. The CDR3 reads CAISQTGTGTNTEAFF. As DNA, the CDR3 is TGTGCCATCAGCCAGACCGGGACAGGGACGAACACTGAAGCTTTCTTT.

This chain uses TRBV7-2 with TRBJ2-3; 7 nucleotides agree with TRBD2. CDR1 SGHTA and CDR2 FQGNSA come from the germline V gene. This CDR3 has 13 amino acids. Germline trimming cut 3 bases from V and 5 bases from J; bases unmatched to any gene: 2. The CDR3 protein is CASSFTGGDTQYF. Here the CDR3 DNA reads TGTGCCAGCAGCTTTACGGGGGGAGATACGCAGTATTTT. The full variable domain, in which reference TRBV7-2 and TRBJ2-3 provide the parts outside the CDR3, is GAGVSQSPSNKVTEKGKDVELRCDPISGHTALYWYRQSLGQGLEFLIYFQGNSAPDKSGLPSDRFSAERTGGSVSTLTIQRTQQEDSAVYLCASSFTGGDTQYFGPGTRLTVL.

The V and J genes are TRBV5-4 and TRBJ2-7; 7 nucleotides align to TRBD1. Trimming took 4 bases from V and 2 from J; bases not matched to a gene: 9. Germline loops: CDR1 SGHNT, CDR2 YYREEE (reference sequence). The CDR3 length is 15 residues. This CDR3 reads CASSLETGTAYEQYF. CDR3 coding DNA: TGTGCCAGCAGCCTAGAGACAGGGACAGCCTACGAGCAGTACTTC. Combining the CDR3 with reference TRBV5-4 and TRBJ2-7 gives the whole variable domain ETGVTQSPTHLIKTRGQQVTLRCSSQSGHNTVSWYQQALGQGPQFIFQYYREEENGRGNFPPRFSGLQFPNYSSELNVNALELDDSALYLCASSLETGTAYEQYFGPGTRLTVT.

This rearrangement joins TRBV29-1 to TRBJ2-1; 9 nucleotides align to TRBD2. The ends lost 0 bases at V and 3 bases at J; junction bases unmatched: 6. Per germline, CDR1 SQVTM and CDR2 ANQGSEA. The CDR3 is 16 residues long. The CDR3 coding sequence is TGCAGCGTTGAAGATACGACTAGCGGAAACTACAATGAGCAGTTCTTC. The encoded protein is CSVEDTTSGNYNEQFF.

This chain links TRBV5-1 with TRBJ2-7, with 14 bases identical to TRBD2. This CDR3 has 15 residues. In germline, CDR1 is SGHRS, CDR2 YFSETQ. Losses at the gene ends were 4 bases for V and 4 bases for J; bases not matched to a gene: 4. The CDR3 loop reads CASSTGTSGSYEQYF. DNA of the CDR3: TGCGCCAGCAGCACTGGGACTAGCGGGAGTTACGAGCAGTACTTC. Full variable domain (missing parts from reference TRBV5-1 and TRBJ2-7): KAGVTQTPRYLIKTRGQQVTLSCSPISGHRSVSWYQQTPGQGLQFLFEYFSETQRNKGNFPGRFSGRQFSNSRSEMNVSTLELGDSALYLCASSTGTSGSYEQYFGPGTRLTVT.

The rearrangement joins TRBV25-1 to TRBJ1-2, with a weak D call TRBD1 (5 bases). Germline lookup yields CDR1 MGHDK and CDR2 SYGVNS. Trimming stripped 2 bases from V and 8 bases from J, with 15 bases between. CDR3 size: 14 residues. The CDR3 bases are TGTGCCAGCAGTGAAGGAAGCGGGACTAAGGGCTACACCTTC. It specifies CASSEGSGTKGYTF.

This clone was observed many times. This chain links TRBV5-1 with TRBJ2-3, with D possibly matching TRBD1 (6 bases). The CDR3 extends over 15 amino acids. Germline values: CDR1 SGHRS, CDR2 YFSETQ. With 0 bases removed from V and 6 bases from J, the gap between germline ends came to 14 bases. The CDR3, as DNA: TGCGCCAGCAGCTTGGCACAGGGTGGATTGGATACGCAGTATTTT. It yields the protein CASSLAQGGLDTQYF.

V and J are TRBV19 and TRBJ1-2; D may be TRBD1 (5 bases). The V end lost 4 bases, the J end lost 4 bases, and 7 bases lay between the germline ends. Germline lookup yields CDR1 LNHDA and CDR2 SQIVND (reference sequence). The CDR3 spans 12 residues. The CDR3: CASSRQGYGYTF. CDR3 bases: TGTGCCAGTAGTAGGCAGGGCTATGGCTACACCTTC.

DNA of the CDR3: TGTGCCAGCAGGCACAGGGTCGAGGAGACCCAGTACTTC. It codes for CASRHRVEETQYF. J is TRBJ2-5 and V is TRBV27, with D possibly matching TRBD1 (6 bases). The CDR3 is made up of 13 amino acids. Looked up from germline, CDR1 is MNHEY and CDR2 is SMNVEV (reference sequence). V was pared by 6 bases and J by 5 bases, with 13 bases between.

This clone was observed a single time. The chain has TRBV3-1 (or the pseudogene TRBV3-2) and TRBJ2-4, with 10 positions matching TRBD2. Germline V gene lookup returns CDR1 LGHDT and CDR2 YNNKEL (reference sequence). J lost 8 bases, V lost 0 bases, and 10 bases had no gene match. The CDR3 covers 17 residues. CDR3 loop: CASSQDGAGGPLDIQYF. In DNA form, the CDR3 reads TGTGCCAGCAGCCAAGATGGAGCGGGGGGGCCTTTGGACATTCAGTACTTC.

The chain joins TRBV19 to TRBJ2-2; D is perhaps TRBD1 (6 bases). This CDR3 has 14 amino acids. V was clipped by 2 bases and J by 6 bases, with 10 bases between them. The germline V gene has CDR1 LNHDA and CDR2 SQIVND (reference sequence). CDR3 coding DNA: TGTGCCAGTAGTATAAGCGCAGGGGCCGGGGAGCTGTTTTTT. Translation gives CASSISAGAGELFF.

V usage is TRBV2 and J usage is TRBJ1-2; no clear D gene. Trimming pared 6 bases from V and 7 bases from J, leaving 15 bases between. The CDR3 covers 13 residues. CDR1 and CDR2 from the germline V gene are SNHLY and FYNNEI. The CDR3 loop is CASRNDFVGGYTF. For the CDR3, the DNA is TGTGCCAGCAGGAACGACTTCGTGGGTGGCTACACCTTC.

The genes are TRBV10-2 and TRBJ2-7; perhaps TRBD1 as D (6 bases). The CDR3 is 16 residues long. V lost 0 bases, J lost 6 bases, and 18 bases lay in between. Germline assignment: CDR1 WSHSY and CDR2 SAAADI. CDR3 protein: CASSESGTPGVGEQYF. In nucleotides, the CDR3 is TGCGCCAGCAGTGAGTCCGGGACGCCAGGGGTCGGCGAGCAGTACTTC.

The rearrangement uses TRBV2 and TRBJ2-2, with TRBD2 matching over 9 bases. This CDR3 is built from 15 residues. V lost 6 bases to trimming and J lost 2 bases; unmatched junction nucleotides: 4. Germline V gene lookup returns CDR1 SNHLY and CDR2 FYNNEI. CDR3 loop: CASSSSGTNTGELFF. CDR3 in DNA: TGTGCCAGCAGCTCTAGCGGGACTAACACCGGGGAGCTGTTTTTT.

As regards this clone: It is unclear where the CDR3 begins or ends on the DNA, so no DNA is shown, and the CDR3 is as TCRdb lists it. This chain links TRBV13 with TRBJ1-1; the table's D call of TRBD1 was not tested on the DNA. The germline V gene has CDR1 PRHDT and CDR2 FYEKMQ (reference sequence). The CDR3 contains 14 residues when both ends are counted. CDR3 loop: CASSHFGSGTEAFF.

The chain links TRBV15 to TRBJ2-7; possible D gene TRBD2, 6 bases. The CDR3 is 14 amino acids. The ends were cut back, 0 bases at V and 7 bases at J, with 13 bases in the middle. Germline CDR1 LNHNV, CDR2 YYDKDF (reference sequence). This CDR3 is CATSRDGKGREQYF. The CDR3 DNA follows: TGTGCCACCAGCAGAGATGGTAAAGGGAGGGAGCAGTACTTC.

The V gene is TRBV5-6, the J gene TRBJ2-7; 8 nucleotides align to TRBD1. The ends lost 4 bases at V and 6 bases at J; junction bases unmatched: 15. Germline V gene lookup returns CDR1 SGHDT and CDR2 YYEEEE. This CDR3 is built from 16 residues. CDR3 bases: TGTGCCAGCAGCCCCTTCGGACAGGGCAATCATGCCGAGCAGTACTTC. Its translation is CASSPFGQGNHAEQYF. Filled out from reference TRBV5-6 and TRBJ2-7, the complete variable domain reads DAGVTQSPTHLIKTRGQQVTLRCSPKSGHDTVSWYQQALGQGPQFIFQYYEEEERQRGNFPDRFSGHQFPNYSSELNVNALLLGDSALYLCASSPFGQGNHAEQYFGPGTRLTVT.

The V call is TRBV19, the J call TRBJ2-1; weak D call: TRBD1 (6 bases). The CDR3 is 14 amino acids. Trimming stripped 2 bases from V and 5 bases from J, with 10 bases between. Germline V CDR1 and CDR2: LNHDA, SQIVND (reference sequence). This CDR3 reads CASSIQGPHNEQFF. CDR3 DNA sequence: TGTGCCAGTAGTATACAGGGGCCCCACAATGAGCAGTTCTTC.

This clone was seen only once. This sample includes further DNA sequences coding for the same CDR3. The chain has TRBV5-1 and TRBJ2-5; 7 bases fit TRBD1. CDR1 is SGHRS and CDR2 is YFSETQ in the germline V gene. The CDR3 is 14 amino acids. V lost 4 bases, J lost 1 base, and 4 bases stayed unmatched. The CDR3 region is CASSLRQGQETQYF. The CDR3 region has the DNA TGCGCCAGCAGCCTAAGACAGGGCCAAGAGACCCAGTACTTC.

The genes are TRBV2 and TRBJ2-2; D is perhaps TRBD1 (6 bases). Trimming took 8 bases from V and 7 from J, leaving 17 bases between them. This CDR3 has 14 residues. Germline CDR1 is SNHLY and CDR2 is FYNNEI. The CDR3 sequence is CASDPGTIGGELFF. CDR3 DNA sequence: TGTGCCAGCGACCCCGGGACAATTGGCGGGGAGCTGTTTTTT.

The chain uses TRBV9 and TRBJ2-1; 7 positions agree with TRBD2. Losses at the gene ends were 0 bases for V and 3 bases for J; bases not matched to a gene: 3. CDR3 size: 15 residues. Germline V gene sequence: CDR1 SGDLS, CDR2 YYNGEE. The CDR3 loop reads CASSVAGTIYNEQFF. The CDR3 DNA sequence: TGTGCCAGCAGCGTAGCCGGGACTATCTACAATGAGCAGTTCTTC.

The V gene is TRBV7-3, the J gene TRBJ1-3, with D uncertain. Trimming left V 5 bases short and J 3 bases short, with 14 bases between. Germline CDR1 SGHTA, CDR2 FQGTGA. CDR3 length equals 15 residues. Here the CDR3 reads CASSLQRGSGNTIYF. CDR3 DNA sequence: TGTGCCAGCAGCCTCCAACGGGGAAGTGGAAACACCATATATTTT.

The chain couples TRBV2 to TRBJ2-1; no clear D gene. Germline V lookup: CDR1 SNHLY, CDR2 FYNNEI. The V and J ends lost 3 bases and 10 bases respectively, with 10 bases between them. The CDR3 extends over 12 amino acids. CDR3 amino acids: CASSDTLEEQFF. CDR3 in DNA: TGTGCCAGCAGTGATACCCTAGAGGAGCAGTTCTTC.

The rearrangement uses TRBV7-9 and TRBJ2-7; tentatively, D is TRBD2 (5 bases). The germline V gene encodes CDR1 SEHNR and CDR2 FQNEAQ (reference sequence). The CDR3 length is 15 residues. V lost 3 bases and J 3 bases, leaving 15 bases between the germline ends. The CDR3 here is CASSLSAGNIYEQYF. The CDR3 DNA reads as TGTGCCAGCAGCTTGAGTGCCGGGAACATCTACGAGCAGTACTTC.

This chain links TRBV6-1 with TRBJ1-2, with 8 bases that match TRBD1. Germline assignment: CDR1 MNHNS and CDR2 SASEGT. Losses at the gene ends were 2 bases for V and 4 bases for J; bases not matched to a gene: 12. There are 17 residues in the CDR3. CDR3 amino acids: CASSESRGTGVFYGYTF. Written as DNA, the CDR3 is TGTGCCAGCAGTGAAAGCCGTGGGACAGGCGTATTCTATGGCTACACCTTC.